This section outlines one T cell receptor beta chain sequence together with its context. Original data processing: Amplifying reference gene primers gave estimates of nucleated cell counts. Profiled with immunoSEQ multiplex PCR; TCRdb holds only in-frame clones, not every one. That table is the source of V, J and clone size, and D and trimming were worked out from the DNA. Among 300,000 to 400,000 clones, under 95% were seen once, and the ten largest hold roughly 2.6%. These data originate in a study of blood T cell repertoires in COVID-19. The study counted Cohort 3 donors as recovered given two negative PCRs, clearance, or symptom resolution. This clonotype originated in a man in his 60s who had recovered from COVID-19. Sequenced sample: PBMCs or T cells enriched from blood (not recorded which).

This CDR3 is CASSLGSGNYGYTF. CDR3 bases: TGTGCCAGCAGCTTAGGATCAGGAAACTATGGCTACACCTTC. J is TRBJ1-2 and V is TRBV7-2; D not certain. This CDR3 spans 14 amino acids. V gave up 1 base and J gave up 2 bases, with 8 bases separating them. Germline CDR1 SGHTA, CDR2 FQGNSA.